The 26 T cell receptor beta chains reported below all come from one sample, sequenced in a study of shared clonotypes between healthy human individuals. TCRdb keeps only in-frame clones here, not all; method: immunoSEQ multiplex PCR. The sample has about 1.5 million clones, roughly 96% seen once; the top ten hold approximately 1%. Sequencing was done on a sample of naive CD4+ T cells sorted from blood. Stated subset: CD45RA+ positively selected. The origin of the receptors is a man younger than 40 in good health.

This clone was seen a single time. This chain joins TRBV5-1 and TRBJ2-1, with D possibly being TRBD1 (6 bases). Germline V gene sequence: CDR1 SGHRS, CDR2 YFSETQ. V lost 2 bases to trimming and J lost 1 base, with 16 bases between them. This CDR3 has 17 residues. The CDR3 sequence: CASSLQGTATSYNEQFF. In DNA, the CDR3 is TGCGCCAGCAGCTTACAGGGAACAGCGACTTCCTACAATGAGCAGTTCTTC.

The chain uses TRBV9 and TRBJ2-2; D gene unclear. In germline, CDR1 is SGDLS, CDR2 YYNGEE. CDR3 length: 16 amino acids. Deletions cut 1 base from V and 2 bases from J, with 12 bases between. The CDR3 is CASSVLPATNTGELFF. CDR3 coding DNA: TGTGCCAGCAGCGTACTTCCAGCGACAAACACCGGGGAGCTGTTTTTT.

The V gene is TRBV19, the J gene TRBJ2-7, with D possibly being TRBD1 (5 bases). The CDR3 totals 14 residues. Looked up from germline, CDR1 is LNHDA and CDR2 is SQIVND (reference sequence). V lost 3 bases, J lost 4 bases, and 13 bases lay in between. The CDR3 loop is CASSIWPGKYEQYF. In DNA, the CDR3 is TGTGCCAGTAGTATTTGGCCAGGGAAATACGAGCAGTACTTC.

This chain joins TRBV2 and TRBJ2-1; 12 positions agree with TRBD1. Trimming removed 4 bases from V and 0 bases from J; junction bases left unmatched: 13. CDR3 length: 20 amino acids. The germline CDR1 and CDR2 sequences are SNHLY and FYNNEI. The CDR3 here is CASSGSVGQGANNSYNEQFF. The CDR3 nucleotides are TGTGCCAGCAGTGGATCAGTGGGACAGGGGGCCAATAACTCCTACAATGAGCAGTTCTTC.

DNA of the CDR3: TGTGCCAGCAAATCTATTAACAGGGGAGAGGGGTTCTTC. Its translation: CASKSINRGEGFF. The gene calls are TRBV5-6 and TRBJ2-1, with 7 nucleotides matching TRBD1. The CDR3 runs to 13 residues. Losses at the gene ends were 6 bases for V and 15 bases for J; bases not matched to a gene: 15. Germline V lookup: CDR1 SGHDT, CDR2 YYEEEE.

The V and J genes are TRBV12-5 and TRBJ2-1, with 10 bases fitting TRBD2. V shed 5 bases and J 5 bases; nucleotides not matched to a gene: 6. Germline CDR1 reads LGHNT; CDR2 reads FRNRAP. This CDR3 comprises 15 residues. The CDR3 DNA is TGTGCTAGTGGTCCCGCCGGACTAGCGGACAATGAGCAGTTCTTC. It codes for CASGPAGLADNEQFF. The whole variable domain, filled in from reference TRBV12-5 and TRBJ2-1, reads DARVTQTPRHKVTEMGQEVTMRCQPILGHNTVFWYRQTMMQGLELLAYFRNRAPLDDSGMPKDRFSAEMPDATLATLKIQPSEPRDSAVYFCASGPAGLADNEQFFGPGTRLTVL.

The gene calls are TRBV18 and TRBJ1-1; 11 nucleotides match TRBD1. The germline V gene has CDR1 KGHSH and CDR2 LQKENI. The ends lost 4 bases at V and 10 bases at J; junction bases unmatched: 8. The CDR3 length is 14 residues. The chain's CDR3 is CASSQDRGQWGAFF. The CDR3 DNA follows: TGTGCCAGCTCACAGGACAGGGGGCAATGGGGAGCTTTCTTT.

This clone was picked up a small number of times. This sample also contains other DNA sequences that code for the same CDR3. The chain joins TRBV10-2 to TRBJ2-7; D is ambiguous. Germline-derived CDR1 and CDR2 are WSHSY and SAAADI. CDR3 size: 12 residues. V was trimmed by 2 bases and J by 4 bases, leaving 6 bases between them. The chain's CDR3 is CASSEARYEQYF. CDR3 bases: TGCGCCAGCAGTGAGGCACGATACGAGCAGTACTTC.

The genes are TRBV7-8 and TRBJ2-7; 9 nucleotides match TRBD2. This CDR3 is built from 17 residues. The V gene's germline CDR1 is SGHVS and CDR2 FQNEAQ. The V and J ends lost 2 bases and 1 base, in that order; junction bases with no gene match: 9. CDR3 coding DNA: TGTGCCAGCAGCTTACGTCTTAGCGGGAGTGTATCCTACGAGCAGTACTTC. Translated: CASSLRLSGSVSYEQYF. Full variable domain (missing parts from reference TRBV7-8 and TRBJ2-7): GAGVSQSPRYKVAKRGQDVALRCDPISGHVSLFWYQQALGQGPEFLTYFQNEAQLDKSGLPSDRFFAERPEGSVSTLKIQRTQQEDSAVYLCASSLRLSGSVSYEQYFGPGTRLTVT.

This clone was found once. This chain joins TRBV27 and TRBJ2-1, with TRBD2 identical over 10 bases. The CDR3 length is 14 residues. Germline values: CDR1 MNHEY, CDR2 SMNVEV (reference sequence). Trimming took 3 bases from V and 7 from J; bases not matched to a gene: 3. CDR3 loop: CASSFGTSENEQFF. The CDR3 region has the DNA TGTGCCAGCAGTTTTGGGACTAGCGAAAATGAGCAGTTCTTC.

This clone showed up just once. Additional DNA sequences in this sample encode the identical CDR3. The V and J genes are TRBV2 and TRBJ2-7, with D unresolved. CDR1 is SNHLY, CDR2 FYNNEI, per germline. CDR3 size: 11 residues. Trimming stripped 1 base from V and 7 bases from J, with 5 bases between. In DNA form, the CDR3 reads TGTGCCAGCAGTGAAGTTTCTGAGCAGTACTTC. This codes for CASSEVSEQYF.

The rearrangement uses TRBV15 and TRBJ2-7; no clear D. Trimming removed 0 bases at V and 6 bases at J, with 6 bases between. The CDR3 has 12 residues. Germline V gives CDR1 LNHNV, CDR2 YYDKDF (reference sequence). This CDR3 is CATSRDSLEQYF. CDR3 nucleotide sequence: TGTGCCACCAGCAGAGATTCCCTCGAGCAGTACTTC.

The chain has TRBV29-1 and TRBJ1-1, with D unclear. This CDR3 contains 14 residues. Germline loops: CDR1 SQVTM, CDR2 ANQGSEA. V lost 3 bases, J lost 0 bases, and 11 bases lay in between. The CDR3: CSVDGIRMNTEAFF. CDR3 nucleotides: TGCAGCGTTGACGGGATACGGATGAACACTGAAGCTTTCTTT. Supplemented by reference TRBV29-1 and TRBJ1-1, the full variable domain reads SAVISQKPSRDICQRGTSLTIQCQVDSQVTMMFWYRQQPGQSLTLIATANQGSEATYESGFVIDKFPISRPNLTFSTLTVSNMSPEDSSIYLCSVDGIRMNTEAFFGQGTRLTVV.

V and J are TRBV29-1 and TRBJ2-3; 8 bases agree with TRBD1. V was pared by 5 bases and J by 2 bases, with 15 bases of the junction left unmatched. The germline CDR1 and CDR2 sequences are SQVTM and ANQGSEA. This CDR3 comprises 17 residues. The CDR3 DNA is TGCAGCGTTCCTACTGGGGGGTGGGGACAGGACACAGATACGCAGTATTTT. Its translation is CSVPTGGWGQDTDTQYF.

A word on this clone: Additional DNA sequences in this sample encode the identical CDR3. The chain is built from TRBV5-1 and TRBJ2-7; 7 bases line up with TRBD1. CDR3 length: 14 residues. Germline-derived CDR1 and CDR2 are SGHRS and YFSETQ. V was pared by 3 bases and J by 0 bases, with 3 bases of the junction left unmatched. CDR3 loop: CASSSRDSSYEQYF. The CDR3 nucleotides read TGCGCCAGCAGCTCCCGGGACAGCTCCTACGAGCAGTACTTC.

V gene TRBV15 combines with J gene TRBJ2-1, with 7 nucleotides matching TRBD1. The germline V gene encodes CDR1 LNHNV and CDR2 YYDKDF (reference sequence). The CDR3 is 15 residues long. The trim removed 6 bases at V and 5 bases at J, leaving 10 bases unmatched. For the CDR3, the DNA is TGTGCCACCAGTAGGAGCCGGGACAGCAACAATGAGCAGTTCTTC. It is translated as CATSRSRDSNNEQFF.

The chain has TRBV15 and TRBJ1-2, with D tentatively TRBD1 (6 bases). This CDR3 spans 15 amino acids. Trimming pared 0 bases from V and 8 bases from J, leaving 16 bases between. CDR1 is LNHNV and CDR2 is YYDKDF in the germline V gene (reference sequence). CDR3 coding DNA: TGTGCCACCAGCAGAGATTCGGTAGGGGGTCGGGGCTACACCTTC. Its protein is CATSRDSVGGRGYTF.

This clone was recorded a few times. The V and J genes are TRBV15 and TRBJ2-3, with D possibly being TRBD2 (5 bases). V was cut by 4 bases and J by 7 bases, with 9 bases left in between. The CDR3 length is 12 residues. The V gene's germline CDR1 is LNHNV and CDR2 YYDKDF (reference sequence). CDR3 DNA: TGTGCCACCAGCATCGGGGTGAATACGCAGTATTTT. This gives the protein CATSIGVNTQYF.

J is TRBJ2-1 and V is TRBV6-5; TRBD1 matches at 12 bases. CDR3 length: 14 residues. V gave up 6 bases and J gave up 7 bases; unmatched junction bases: 4. CDR1 and CDR2 (germline): MNHEY, SVGAGI. DNA for the CDR3: TGTGCCAGCAGGGGGACAGGGGGCACGAATGAGCAGTTCTTC. Translating gives CASRGTGGTNEQFF.

J is TRBJ2-7 and V is TRBV11-2; TRBD1 agrees at 7 bases. The length of the CDR3 is 14 residues. Trimming cost V 3 bases and J 2 bases; bases outside gene matches: 4. CDR1 and CDR2 from the germline V gene are SGHAT and FQNNGV. CDR3 DNA sequence: TGTGCCAGCAGCTTGAACAGGGGTCCCTACGAGCAGTACTTC. As protein: CASSLNRGPYEQYF.

The rearrangement joins TRBV10-2 to TRBJ1-3, with D perhaps matching TRBD1 (5 bases). CDR1 is WSHSY and CDR2 is SAAADI in the germline V gene. The CDR3 runs 15 residues. Trimming left V 0 bases short and J 5 bases short, with 11 bases between. CDR3 DNA sequence: TGCGCCAGCAGTGAGTCGGGGGTTCTCCGAAACACCATATATTTT. The encoded protein is CASSESGVLRNTIYF.

The V and J genes are TRBV18 and TRBJ2-5, with 7 bases lining up with TRBD1. The CDR3 runs to 15 residues. The germline V gene has CDR1 KGHSH and CDR2 LQKENI. The V segment lost 3 bases and the J segment 9 bases; nucleotides outside the gene matches: 13. As DNA, the CDR3 is TGTGCCAGCTCACCCCAGACAGGGATCCAGGTGGCCCAGTACTTC. This gives the protein CASSPQTGIQVAQYF.

V usage is TRBV18 and J usage is TRBJ1-5, with a weak D call TRBD1 (5 bases). The CDR3 is made up of 14 amino acids. The germline CDR1 and CDR2 sequences are KGHSH and LQKENI. Deletions cut 5 bases from V and 1 base from J, with 9 bases between. CDR3 amino acids: CASSARGSNQPQHF. CDR3 nucleotides: TGTGCCAGCTCAGCCCGGGGGAGCAATCAGCCCCAGCATTTT.

In its sample, this clone was seen once. The chain joins TRBV4-3 to TRBJ2-7, with a tentative D call TRBD2 (5 bases). Trimming stripped 1 base from V and 2 bases from J, with 12 bases between. The CDR3 is made up of 15 amino acids. Germline V gene data show CDR1 as LGHNA and CDR2 as YSLEER. CDR3 nucleotides: TGCGCCAGCAGCCAAGCCAGCGGCGGCGCCTACGAGCAGTACTTC. This translates into CASSQASGGAYEQYF.

The chain recombines TRBV11-2 with TRBJ2-7; D not resolved. Trimming removed 0 bases at V and 3 bases at J, with 9 bases between. The CDR3 is made up of 14 amino acids. Germline V gene sequence: CDR1 SGHAT, CDR2 FQNNGV. The CDR3 region has the DNA TGTGCCAGCAGCTTAGATCGATGGGGCTACGAGCAGTACTTC. Translation: CASSLDRWGYEQYF.

This clone was seen once. The genes are TRBV6-1 and TRBJ2-2, with D maybe TRBD1 (5 bases). Trimming removed 4 bases from V and 0 bases from J, with 12 bases in between. Germline V gene data show CDR1 as MNHNS and CDR2 as SASEGT. The CDR3 has 16 residues. CDR3 DNA: TGTGCCAGCAGTGCCAGGGTGGGCGCGAACACCGGGGAGCTGTTTTTT. This gives the protein CASSARVGANTGELFF.